The sequence of this T cell receptor beta chain was determined in a study of blood T cell repertoires in COVID-19. About the research overall: PBMCs, B-cell-depleted T cells, or T cells were the source of the cDNA or gDNA that made up the material.

Authors' data handling: Quantification of nucleated cells was approximated via reference gene primer amplification. Here immunoSEQ multiplex PCR was the method, and the copy in TCRdb shows in-frame clones only, minus some. That table furnishes V, J and clone size, whereas the DNA furnished D and trimming. The profile shows fewer than 200,000 clones, about 80% of them singletons. Trimming took off 3 bases at V and 0 bases at J, with 8 bases between the two ends. The germline CDR1 and CDR2 sequences are SEHNR and FQNEAQ (reference sequence). The CDR3 loop spans 14 amino acids. This receptor was taken from a human donor in a cohort sampled during active COVID-19. The rearrangement joins TRBV7-9 to TRBJ1-2, with D possibly being TRBD1 (6 bases). The sample comprised peripheral blood. The CDR3: CASSFRGANYGYTF. The CDR3 DNA sequence: TGTGCCAGCAGCTTCAGGGGAGCTAACTATGGCTACACCTTC. Based on the CDR3 plus reference TRBV7-9 and TRBJ1-2, the full variable domain is DTGVSQNPRHKITKRGQNVTFRCDPISEHNRLYWYRQTLGQGPEFLTYFQNEAQLEKSRLLSDRFSAERPKGSFSTLEIQRTEQGDSAMYLCASSFRGANYGYTFGSGTRLTVV.